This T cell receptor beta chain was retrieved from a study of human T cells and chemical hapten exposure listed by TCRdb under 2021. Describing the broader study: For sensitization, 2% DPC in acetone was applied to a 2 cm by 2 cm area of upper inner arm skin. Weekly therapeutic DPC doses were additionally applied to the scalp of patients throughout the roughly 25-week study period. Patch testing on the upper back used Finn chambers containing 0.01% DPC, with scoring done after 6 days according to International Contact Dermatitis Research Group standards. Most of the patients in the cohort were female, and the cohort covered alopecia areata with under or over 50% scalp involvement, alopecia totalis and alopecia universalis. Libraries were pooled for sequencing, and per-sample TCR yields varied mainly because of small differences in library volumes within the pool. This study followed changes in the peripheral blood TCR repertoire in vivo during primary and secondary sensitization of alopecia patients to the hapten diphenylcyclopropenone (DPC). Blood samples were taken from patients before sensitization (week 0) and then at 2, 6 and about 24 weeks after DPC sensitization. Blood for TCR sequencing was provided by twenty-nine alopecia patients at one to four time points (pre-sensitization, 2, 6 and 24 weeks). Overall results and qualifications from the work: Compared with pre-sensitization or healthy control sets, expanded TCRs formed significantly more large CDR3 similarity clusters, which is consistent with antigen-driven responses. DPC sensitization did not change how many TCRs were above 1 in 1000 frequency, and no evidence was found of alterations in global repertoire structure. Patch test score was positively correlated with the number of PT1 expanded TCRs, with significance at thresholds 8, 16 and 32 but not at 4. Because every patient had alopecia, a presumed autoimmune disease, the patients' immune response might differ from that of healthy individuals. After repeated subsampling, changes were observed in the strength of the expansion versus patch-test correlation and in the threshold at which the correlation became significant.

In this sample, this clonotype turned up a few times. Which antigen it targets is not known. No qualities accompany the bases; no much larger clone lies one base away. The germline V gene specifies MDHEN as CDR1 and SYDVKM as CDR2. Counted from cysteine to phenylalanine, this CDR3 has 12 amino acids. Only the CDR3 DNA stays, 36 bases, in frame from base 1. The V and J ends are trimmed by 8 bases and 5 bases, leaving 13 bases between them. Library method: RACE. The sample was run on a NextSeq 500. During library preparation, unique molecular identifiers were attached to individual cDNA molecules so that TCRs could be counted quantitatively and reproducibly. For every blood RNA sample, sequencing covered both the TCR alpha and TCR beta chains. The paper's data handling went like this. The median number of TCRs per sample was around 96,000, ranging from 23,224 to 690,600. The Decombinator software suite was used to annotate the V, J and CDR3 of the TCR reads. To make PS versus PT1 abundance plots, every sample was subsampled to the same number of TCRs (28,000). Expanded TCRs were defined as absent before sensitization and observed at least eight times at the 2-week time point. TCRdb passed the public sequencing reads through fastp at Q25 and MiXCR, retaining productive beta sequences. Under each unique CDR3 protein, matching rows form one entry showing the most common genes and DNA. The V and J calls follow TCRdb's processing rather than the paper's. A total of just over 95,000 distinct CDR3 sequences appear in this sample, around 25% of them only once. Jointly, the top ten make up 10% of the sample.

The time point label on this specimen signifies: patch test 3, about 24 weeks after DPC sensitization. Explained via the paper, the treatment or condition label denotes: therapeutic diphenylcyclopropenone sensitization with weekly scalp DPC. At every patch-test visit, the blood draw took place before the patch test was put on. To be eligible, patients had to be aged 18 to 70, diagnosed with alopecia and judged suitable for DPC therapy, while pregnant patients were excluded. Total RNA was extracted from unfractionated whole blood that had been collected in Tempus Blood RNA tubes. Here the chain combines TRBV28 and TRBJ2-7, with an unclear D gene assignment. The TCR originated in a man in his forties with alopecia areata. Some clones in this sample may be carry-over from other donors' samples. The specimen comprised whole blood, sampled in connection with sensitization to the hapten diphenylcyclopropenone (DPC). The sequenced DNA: TGTGCCAGCCGCACAGCCTGGAACGAGCAGTACTTC. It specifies CASRTAWNEQYF.